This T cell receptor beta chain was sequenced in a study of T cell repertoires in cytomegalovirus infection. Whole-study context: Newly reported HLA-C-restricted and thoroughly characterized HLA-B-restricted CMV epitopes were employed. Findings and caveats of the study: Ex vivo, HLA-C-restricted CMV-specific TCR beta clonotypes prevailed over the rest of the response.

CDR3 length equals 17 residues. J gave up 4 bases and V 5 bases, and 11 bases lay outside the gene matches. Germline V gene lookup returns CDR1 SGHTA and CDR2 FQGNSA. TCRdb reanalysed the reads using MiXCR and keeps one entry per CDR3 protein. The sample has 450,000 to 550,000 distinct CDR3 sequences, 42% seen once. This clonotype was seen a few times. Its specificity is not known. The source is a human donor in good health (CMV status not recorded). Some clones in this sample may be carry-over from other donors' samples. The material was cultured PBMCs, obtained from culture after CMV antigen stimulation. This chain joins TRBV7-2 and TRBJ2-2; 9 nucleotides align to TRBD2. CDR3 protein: CASSPLGGRALTGELFF. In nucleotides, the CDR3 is TGTGCCAGCAGCCCCCTGGGCGGGAGGGCCCTCACCGGGGAGCTGTTTTTT.